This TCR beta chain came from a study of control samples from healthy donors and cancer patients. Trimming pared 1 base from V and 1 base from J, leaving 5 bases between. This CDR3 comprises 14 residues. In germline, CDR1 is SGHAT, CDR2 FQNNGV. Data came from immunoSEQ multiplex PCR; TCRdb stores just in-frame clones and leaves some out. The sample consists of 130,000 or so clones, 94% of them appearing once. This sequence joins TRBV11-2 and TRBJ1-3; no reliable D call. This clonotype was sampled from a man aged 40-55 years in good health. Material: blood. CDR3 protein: CASSLVGSGNTIYF. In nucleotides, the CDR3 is TGTGCCAGCAGCTTAGTTGGGTCTGGAAACACCATATATTTT.